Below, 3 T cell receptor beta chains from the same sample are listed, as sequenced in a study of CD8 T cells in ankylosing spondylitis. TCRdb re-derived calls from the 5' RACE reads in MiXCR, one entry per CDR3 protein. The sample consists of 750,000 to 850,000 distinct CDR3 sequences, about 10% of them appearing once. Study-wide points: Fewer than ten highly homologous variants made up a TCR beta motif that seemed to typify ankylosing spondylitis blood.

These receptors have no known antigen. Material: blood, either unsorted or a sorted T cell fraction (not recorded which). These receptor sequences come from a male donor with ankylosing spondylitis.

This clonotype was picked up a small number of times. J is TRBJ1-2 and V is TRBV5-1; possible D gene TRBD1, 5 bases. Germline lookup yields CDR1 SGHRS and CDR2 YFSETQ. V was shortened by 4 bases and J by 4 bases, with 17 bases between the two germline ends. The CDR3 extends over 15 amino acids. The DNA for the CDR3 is TGCGCCAGCAGCCCCCGTCCAGGGATAGCCTATGGCTACACCTTC. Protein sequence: CASSPRPGIAYGYTF.

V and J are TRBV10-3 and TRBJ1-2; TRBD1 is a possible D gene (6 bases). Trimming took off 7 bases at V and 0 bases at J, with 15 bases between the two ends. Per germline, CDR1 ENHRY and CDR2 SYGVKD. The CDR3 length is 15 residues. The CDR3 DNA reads TGTGCCATCATGCAGGGGCCGAGTTCTAACTATGGCTACACCTTC. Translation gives CAIMQGPSSNYGYTF.

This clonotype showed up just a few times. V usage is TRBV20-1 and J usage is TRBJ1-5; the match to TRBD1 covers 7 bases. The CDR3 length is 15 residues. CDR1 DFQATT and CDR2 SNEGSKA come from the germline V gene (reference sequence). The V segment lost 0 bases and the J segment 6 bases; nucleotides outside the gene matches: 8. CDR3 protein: CSARDIRGLAQPQHF. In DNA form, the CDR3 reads TGCAGTGCTAGAGACATCAGGGGGTTGGCTCAGCCCCAGCATTTT.